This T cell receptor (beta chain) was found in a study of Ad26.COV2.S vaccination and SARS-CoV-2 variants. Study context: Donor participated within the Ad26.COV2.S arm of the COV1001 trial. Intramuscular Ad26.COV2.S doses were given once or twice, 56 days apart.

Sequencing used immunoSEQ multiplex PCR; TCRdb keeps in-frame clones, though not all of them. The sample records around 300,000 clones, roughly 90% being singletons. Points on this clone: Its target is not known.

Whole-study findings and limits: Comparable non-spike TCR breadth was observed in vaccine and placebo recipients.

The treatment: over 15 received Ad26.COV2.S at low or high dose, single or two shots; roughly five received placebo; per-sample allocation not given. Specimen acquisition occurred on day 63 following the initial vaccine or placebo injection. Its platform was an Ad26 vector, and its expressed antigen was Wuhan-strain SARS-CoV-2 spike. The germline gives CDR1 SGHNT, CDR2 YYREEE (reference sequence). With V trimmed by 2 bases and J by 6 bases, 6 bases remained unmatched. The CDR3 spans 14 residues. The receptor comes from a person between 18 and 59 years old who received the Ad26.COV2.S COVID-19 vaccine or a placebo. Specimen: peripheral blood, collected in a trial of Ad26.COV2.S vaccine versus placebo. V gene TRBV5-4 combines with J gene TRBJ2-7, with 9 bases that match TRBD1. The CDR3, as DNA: TGTGCCAGCAGCTTTCCCGGGACAGGGTTCGAGCAGTACTTC. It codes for CASSFPGTGFEQYF. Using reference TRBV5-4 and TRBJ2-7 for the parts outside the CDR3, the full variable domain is ETGVTQSPTHLIKTRGQQVTLRCSSQSGHNTVSWYQQALGQGPQFIFQYYREEENGRGNFPPRFSGLQFPNYSSELNVNALELDDSALYLCASSFPGTGFEQYFGPGTRLTVT.